The 20 T cell receptor beta chains below come from one sample, sequenced in a study of T cell repertoires in cytomegalovirus infection. A single record per CDR3 protein comes from TCRdb applying MiXCR to the reads. Among roughly 990,000 distinct CDR3 sequences listed, roughly 30% were seen once. No antigens are known for them. The material was cultured CD8+ T cells from PBMCs, obtained from culture after CMV antigen stimulation. These TCRs come from a human donor in good health (CMV status not recorded). Some clones in this sample may be carry-over from other donors' samples.

This clonotype was recorded a few times. The gene calls are TRBV29-1 and TRBJ1-1, with D perhaps TRBD1 (5 bases). Germline CDR1 and CDR2: SQVTM and ANQGSEA. The CDR3 has 14 residues. The ends were cut back, 6 bases at V and 2 bases at J, with 16 bases in the middle. DNA for the CDR3: TGCAGCGTGGAATTAGACAGAATAAACACTGAAGCTTTCTTT. Residues: CSVELDRINTEAFF. Variable domain in full (rest from reference TRBV29-1 and TRBJ1-1): SAVISQKPSRDICQRGTSLTIQCQVDSQVTMMFWYRQQPGQSLTLIATANQGSEATYESGFVIDKFPISRPNLTFSTLTVSNMSPEDSSIYLCSVELDRINTEAFFGQGTRLTVV.

There are a few counts of this clonotype. This chain links TRBV27 with TRBJ2-4, with 9 bases aligning to TRBD1. The V gene's germline CDR1 is MNHEY and CDR2 SMNVEV (reference sequence). V gave up 7 bases and J gave up 2 bases; unmatched junction bases: 6. The CDR3 spans 15 residues. CDR3 loop: CASIPGQGTKNIQYF. CDR3 coding DNA: TGTGCCAGCATTCCGGGACAGGGAACCAAAAACATTCAGTACTTC.

The chain links TRBV5-4 to TRBJ2-5; D gene uncertain. Germline CDR1 is SGHNT and CDR2 is YYREEE (reference sequence). The CDR3 covers 15 residues. V was clipped by 4 bases and J by 3 bases, with 16 bases between them. DNA for the CDR3: TGTGCCAGCAGCATCCGGGTCCCGGAAAAAGAGACCCAGTACTTC. Amino acids: CASSIRVPEKETQYF.

The V and J genes are TRBV5-6 and TRBJ2-2; D possibly corresponds to TRBD2 (6 bases). CDR1 is SGHDT and CDR2 is YYEEEE in the germline V gene. The CDR3 totals 16 residues. Trimming cost V 0 bases and J 2 bases, with 11 bases left between them. CDR3 bases: TGTGCCAGCAGCTTGGCCGCGGGGCGAAACACCGGGGAGCTGTTTTTT. This codes for CASSLAAGRNTGELFF.

This clonotype was counted a few times. The chain employs TRBV11-2 and TRBJ2-1; D is unresolved. The V end was cut by 5 bases, the J end by 2 bases, with 22 bases between. The CDR3 extends over 18 amino acids. Germline V CDR1 and CDR2: SGHAT, FQNNGV. The CDR3 DNA reads as TGTGCCAGCAGCCCCGACACGGTGGTCACGGCTGCCTACAATGAGCAGTTCTTC. It yields the protein CASSPDTVVTAAYNEQFF.

This clonotype was detected only a few times. This sequence joins TRBV28 and TRBJ1-2; 7 bases map to TRBD1. CDR1 MDHEN and CDR2 SYDVKM come from the germline V gene. V shed 3 bases, J shed 0 bases, and the junction held 10 bases outside the gene matches. The CDR3 has 17 residues. The CDR3 DNA sequence: TGTGCCAGCAGTTTCTGGCCCAACAGGGGTTCTAACTATGGCTACACCTTC. Protein product: CASSFWPNRGSNYGYTF.

The V call is TRBV7-8, the J call TRBJ2-1, with D uncertain. There are 10 residues in the CDR3. The germline gives CDR1 SGHVS, CDR2 FQNEAQ. Trimming removed 8 bases at V and 10 bases at J, with 9 bases between. For the CDR3, the DNA is TGTGCCAGCGAAGGATCCGAGCAGTTCTTC. Protein: CASEGSEQFF. Drawing the rest from reference TRBV7-8 and TRBJ2-1, the complete variable domain is GAGVSQSPRYKVAKRGQDVALRCDPISGHVSLFWYQQALGQGPEFLTYFQNEAQLDKSGLPSDRFFAERPEGSVSTLKIQRTQQEDSAVYLCASEGSEQFFGPGTRLTVL.

This clonotype was picked up many times. V usage is TRBV6-5 and J usage is TRBJ1-4; D not certain. CDR1 is MNHEY and CDR2 is SVGAGI in the germline V gene. The germline V and J ends were trimmed by 2 bases and 5 bases, with 12 bases remaining between them. The CDR3 spans 15 residues. The CDR3 is CASSYRAVINEKLFF. The CDR3 DNA follows: TGTGCCAGCAGTTACCGGGCCGTGATAAATGAAAAACTGTTTTTT.

This clonotype was seen repeatedly, ten times or more. The chain employs TRBV6-1 and TRBJ1-1; D is perhaps TRBD1 (6 bases). Trimming removed 6 bases at V and 0 bases at J, with 14 bases between. This CDR3 has 15 residues. Germline loops: CDR1 MNHNS, CDR2 SASEGT. The CDR3, as DNA: TGTGCCAGCAGACCCGGGGGACACCTGAACACTGAAGCTTTCTTT. It is translated as CASRPGGHLNTEAFF.

At least ten counts were recorded for this clonotype. The V call is TRBV7-8, the J call TRBJ1-5; D is ambiguous. The V gene lost 1 base and the J gene lost 3 bases, with 13 bases spanning the gap. Germline CDR1 and CDR2: SGHVS and FQNEAQ. CDR3 size: 16 residues. The CDR3 DNA sequence: TGTGCCAGCAGCTTAGGCGGCCAGATGGTCAATCAGCCCCAGCATTTT. Translating gives CASSLGGQMVNQPQHF.

This sequence joins TRBV7-6 and TRBJ1-2, with D uncertain. V lost 5 bases, J lost 4 bases, and 14 bases lay in between. Germline CDR1 SGHVS, CDR2 FNYEAQ. The CDR3 covers 14 residues. The CDR3 loop is CASSHGRAGYGYTF. The DNA for the CDR3 is TGTGCCAGCAGCCACGGCCGGGCTGGCTATGGCTACACCTTC.

The CDR3 DNA is TGCGCCAGCAGTCCAGCCAGGGCCGCTAACTATGGCTACACCTTC. Encoded protein: CASSPARAANYGYTF. J is TRBJ1-2 and V is TRBV4-1, with D perhaps matching TRBD1 (5 bases). With 6 bases removed from V and 0 bases from J, the gap between germline ends came to 14 bases. CDR1 and CDR2 (germline): MGHRA, YSYEKL. The CDR3 loop spans 15 amino acids.

This chain joins TRBV6-2 or TRBV6-3 and TRBJ2-3; D is unclear. V was clipped by 4 bases and J by 2 bases, with 22 bases between them. This CDR3 has 18 residues. The germline V gene encodes CDR1 MNHEY and CDR2 SVGEGT. The CDR3 nucleotides read TGTGCCAGCAGTTCCCTAGTTCGACCCACGGATAACACAGATACGCAGTATTTT. This gives the protein CASSSLVRPTDNTDTQYF.

This clonotype turned up a few times. V gene TRBV7-9 combines with J gene TRBJ1-2; 8 nucleotides agree with TRBD1. Germline CDR1 reads SEHNR; CDR2 reads FQNEAQ (reference sequence). This CDR3 is 15 amino acids long. The V and J ends lost 5 bases and 6 bases, in that order; junction bases with no gene match: 11. CDR3 bases: TGTGCCAGCAGCGCAACGCAGGGGGCACGAGATGGCTACACCTTC. Translated, it gives CASSATQGARDGYTF.

The CDR3 region has the DNA TGTGCCAGCAGTTTGGGCGGGGGTAGAGATGAGCAGTTCTTC. Translation gives CASSLGGGRDEQFF. This chain uses TRBV12-3 or TRBV12-4 with TRBJ2-1, with 7 bases identical to TRBD2. V dropped 3 bases and J dropped 8; count of bases not matched to a gene: 7. This CDR3 is 14 amino acids long.

The chain is built from TRBV14 and TRBJ2-2; TRBD2 matches at 8 bases. The CDR3 totals 16 residues. CDR1 and CDR2 from the germline V gene are SGHDN and FVKESK. V shed 4 bases and J 0 bases; nucleotides not matched to a gene: 4. The CDR3 here is CASSLIAGTNTGELFF. Written as DNA, the CDR3 is TGTGCCAGCAGCCTCATAGCGGGGACGAACACCGGGGAGCTGTTTTTT.

Concerning this clonotype: Its ends do not fully match the called genes, so a read error is possible. The chain employs TRBV7-7 and TRBJ2-5, with a possible D match to TRBD1 (5 bases). CDR3 size: 13 residues. The germline V gene has CDR1 SSHAT and CDR2 FNYEAQ (reference sequence). CDR3 sequence: CASSQQEWETQYF. The CDR3 coding sequence is TGTGCTAGCAGCCAACAGGAGTGGGAGACCCAGTACTTC.

The chain uses TRBV19 and TRBJ2-7, with D hard to call. The CDR3 runs to 12 residues. V lost 6 bases and J lost 2, with 8 bases in between. Germline V gives CDR1 LNHDA, CDR2 SQIVND (reference sequence). The CDR3 here is CASRDRAYEQYV. The DNA for the CDR3 is TGTGCCAGTAGGGACCGAGCCTACGAGCAGTACGTC.

The chain recombines TRBV4-1 with TRBJ1-2; possibly TRBD1 for D (5 bases). V lost 3 bases, J lost 2 bases, and 10 bases lay in between. The CDR3 length is 14 residues. The germline gives CDR1 MGHRA, CDR2 YSYEKL. This CDR3 is CASSHLDTNYGYTF. The DNA for the CDR3 is TGCGCCAGCAGCCACCTGGACACAAACTATGGCTACACCTTC.

V is TRBV7-9 and J is TRBJ1-4, with D tentatively TRBD1 (6 bases). The germline V gene encodes CDR1 SEHNR and CDR2 FQNEAQ (reference sequence). V lost 5 bases and J 4 bases, leaving 8 bases between the germline ends. The CDR3 loop spans 13 amino acids. The CDR3 nucleotides are TGTGCCAGCAGCCGGACAGTTAATGAAAAACTGTTTTTT. Translating it yields CASSRTVNEKLFF.